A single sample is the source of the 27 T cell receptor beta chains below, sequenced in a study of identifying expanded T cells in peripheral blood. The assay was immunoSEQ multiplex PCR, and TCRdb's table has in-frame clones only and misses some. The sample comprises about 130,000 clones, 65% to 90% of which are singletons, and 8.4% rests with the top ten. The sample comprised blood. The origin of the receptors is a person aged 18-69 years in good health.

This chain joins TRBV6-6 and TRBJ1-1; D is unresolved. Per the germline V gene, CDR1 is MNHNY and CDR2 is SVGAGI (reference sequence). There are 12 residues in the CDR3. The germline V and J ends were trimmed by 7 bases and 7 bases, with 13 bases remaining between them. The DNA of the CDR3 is TGTGCCAGCAAAATTAGGGATCATGAAGCTTTCTTT. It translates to CASKIRDHEAFF.

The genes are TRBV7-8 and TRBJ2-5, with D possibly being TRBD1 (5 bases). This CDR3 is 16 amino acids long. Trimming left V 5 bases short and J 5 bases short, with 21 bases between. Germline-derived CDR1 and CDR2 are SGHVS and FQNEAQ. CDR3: CASSVPSTGVSETQYF. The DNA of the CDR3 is TGTGCCAGCAGCGTACCCAGCACAGGAGTTAGTGAGACCCAGTACTTC.

In nucleotides, the CDR3 is TGTGCCAGCACCTCTGGCGGGGGCGACGGCTACACCTTC. This translates into CASTSGGGDGYTF. This chain connects TRBV28 to TRBJ1-2; D may be TRBD1 (6 bases). V lost 7 bases and J lost 8, with 17 bases in between. Germline-derived CDR1 and CDR2 are MDHEN and SYDVKM. The CDR3 loop spans 13 amino acids.

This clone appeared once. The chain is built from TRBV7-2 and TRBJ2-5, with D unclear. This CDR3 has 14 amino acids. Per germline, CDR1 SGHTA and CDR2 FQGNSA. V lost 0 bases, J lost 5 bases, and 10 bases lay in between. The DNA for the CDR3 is TGTGCCAGCAGCTTAGCTAATGGTGGGGAGACCCAGTACTTC. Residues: CASSLANGGETQYF. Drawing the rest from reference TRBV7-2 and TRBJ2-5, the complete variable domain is GAGVSQSPSNKVTEKGKDVELRCDPISGHTALYWYRQSLGQGLEFLIYFQGNSAPDKSGLPSDRFSAERTGGSVSTLTIQRTQQEDSAVYLCASSLANGGETQYFGPGTRLLVL.

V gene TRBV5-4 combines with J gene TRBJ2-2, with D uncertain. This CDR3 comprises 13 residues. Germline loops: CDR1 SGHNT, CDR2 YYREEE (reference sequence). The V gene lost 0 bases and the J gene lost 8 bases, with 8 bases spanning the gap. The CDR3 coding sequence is TGTGCCAGCAGCTTGGATAAGGCGGGGGAGCTGTTTTTT. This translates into CASSLDKAGELFF. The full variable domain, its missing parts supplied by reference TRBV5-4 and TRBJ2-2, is ETGVTQSPTHLIKTRGQQVTLRCSSQSGHNTVSWYQQALGQGPQFIFQYYREEENGRGNFPPRFSGLQFPNYSSELNVNALELDDSALYLCASSLDKAGELFFGEGSRLTVL.

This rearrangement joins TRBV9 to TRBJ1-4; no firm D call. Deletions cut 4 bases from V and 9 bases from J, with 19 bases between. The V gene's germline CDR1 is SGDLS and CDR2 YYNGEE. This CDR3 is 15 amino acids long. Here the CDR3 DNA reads TGTGCCAGCAGCCAATCTACCACCGGGGAACAAAAACTGTTTTTT. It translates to CASSQSTTGEQKLFF.

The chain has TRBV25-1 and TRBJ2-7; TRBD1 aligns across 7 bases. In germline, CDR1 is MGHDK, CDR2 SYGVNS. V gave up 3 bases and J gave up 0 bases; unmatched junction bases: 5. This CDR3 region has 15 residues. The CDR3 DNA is TGTGCCAGCAGTGAGATCGACAGGGCCTCCTACGAGCAGTACTTC. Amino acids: CASSEIDRASYEQYF.

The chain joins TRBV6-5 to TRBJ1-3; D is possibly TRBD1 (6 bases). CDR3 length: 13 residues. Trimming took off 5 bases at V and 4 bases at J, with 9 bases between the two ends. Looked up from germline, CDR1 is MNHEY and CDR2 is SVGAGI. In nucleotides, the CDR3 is TGTGCCAGCAGTCGGCAGGGGGGAAACACCATATATTTT. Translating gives CASSRQGGNTIYF.

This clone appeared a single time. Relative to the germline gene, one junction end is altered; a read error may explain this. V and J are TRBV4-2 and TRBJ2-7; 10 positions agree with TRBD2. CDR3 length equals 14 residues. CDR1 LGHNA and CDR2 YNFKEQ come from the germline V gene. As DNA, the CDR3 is TGTGCCAGCAGCCAAGCTTCTAGCGGGGGCCCCTTGTTTTTC. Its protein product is CASSQASSGGPLFF.

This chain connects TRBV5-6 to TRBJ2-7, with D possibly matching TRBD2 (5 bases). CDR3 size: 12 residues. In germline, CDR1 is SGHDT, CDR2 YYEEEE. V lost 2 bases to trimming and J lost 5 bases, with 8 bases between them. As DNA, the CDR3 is TGTGCCAGCAGCTTCTCGGGGAACGAGCAGTACTTC. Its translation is CASSFSGNEQYF.

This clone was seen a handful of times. The CDR3 DNA reads as TGTGCCAGCTCACCACGGCGGGATGCTAACTATGGCTACACCTTC. Protein product: CASSPRRDANYGYTF. The V gene is TRBV18, the J gene TRBJ1-2, with D unclear. V was pared by 1 base and J by 0 bases, with 9 bases between. This CDR3 has 15 amino acids. The germline V gene encodes CDR1 KGHSH and CDR2 LQKENI.

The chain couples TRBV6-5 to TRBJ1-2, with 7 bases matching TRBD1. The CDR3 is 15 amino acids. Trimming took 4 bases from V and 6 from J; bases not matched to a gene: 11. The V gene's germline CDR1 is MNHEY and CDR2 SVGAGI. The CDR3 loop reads CASSSQGVDGDGYTF. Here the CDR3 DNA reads TGTGCCAGCAGTTCCCAGGGGGTGGACGGCGATGGCTACACCTTC.

Written as DNA, the CDR3 is TGTGCCAGCAGCTACCCTAGCGGGAACTCCTACAATGAGCAGTTCTTC. Translation: CASSYPSGNSYNEQFF. This chain joins TRBV5-4 and TRBJ2-1, with 9 bases that match TRBD2. With V trimmed by 3 bases and J by 0 bases, 4 bases remained unmatched. CDR1 SGHNT and CDR2 YYREEE come from the germline V gene (reference sequence). The CDR3 is 16 amino acids.

Written as DNA, the CDR3 is TGTGCCAGCAGCTTACCCTATCCCACTGAAGCTTTCTTT. It is translated as CASSLPYPTEAFF. The chain couples TRBV7-2 to TRBJ1-1; D gene uncertain. There are 13 residues in the CDR3. Trimming shortened V by 2 bases and J by 4 bases, and 8 bases separated the two germline ends. The V gene's germline CDR1 is SGHTA and CDR2 FQGNSA.

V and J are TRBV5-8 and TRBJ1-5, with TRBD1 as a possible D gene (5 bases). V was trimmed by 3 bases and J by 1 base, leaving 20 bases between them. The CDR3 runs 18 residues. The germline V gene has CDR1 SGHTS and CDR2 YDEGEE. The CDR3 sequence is CASSSEGLPGWSNQPQHF. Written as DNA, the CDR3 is TGTGCCAGCAGCTCCGAGGGGCTCCCCGGGTGGAGCAATCAGCCCCAGCATTTT.

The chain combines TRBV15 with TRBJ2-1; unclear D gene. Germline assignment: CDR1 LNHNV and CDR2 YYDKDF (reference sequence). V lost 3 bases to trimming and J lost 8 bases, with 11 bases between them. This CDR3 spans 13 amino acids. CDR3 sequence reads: CATSSAEVHEQFF. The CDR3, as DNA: TGTGCCACCAGCAGCGCAGAAGTACATGAGCAGTTCTTC.

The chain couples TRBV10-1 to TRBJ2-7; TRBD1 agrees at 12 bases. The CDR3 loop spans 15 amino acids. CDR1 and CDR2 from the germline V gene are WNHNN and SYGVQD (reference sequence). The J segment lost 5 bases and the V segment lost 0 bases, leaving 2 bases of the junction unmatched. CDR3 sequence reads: CASSESGQGAHEQYF. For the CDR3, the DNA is TGCGCCAGCAGTGAGTCGGGACAGGGGGCCCACGAGCAGTACTTC.

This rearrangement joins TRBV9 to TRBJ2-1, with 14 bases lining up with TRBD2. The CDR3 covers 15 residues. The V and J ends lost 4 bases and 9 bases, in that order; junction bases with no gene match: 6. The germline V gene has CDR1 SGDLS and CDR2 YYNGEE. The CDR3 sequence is CASSLSGLAGVEQFF. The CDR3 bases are TGTGCCAGCAGCCTCTCGGGACTAGCGGGAGTTGAGCAGTTCTTC.

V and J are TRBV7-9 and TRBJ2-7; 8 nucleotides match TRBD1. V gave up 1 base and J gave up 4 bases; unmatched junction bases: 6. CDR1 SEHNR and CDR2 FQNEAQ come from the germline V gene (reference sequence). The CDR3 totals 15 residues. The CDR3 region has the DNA TGTGCCAGCAGCTTAGTGACAGGGGTTCTGTACGAGCAGTACTTC. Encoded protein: CASSLVTGVLYEQYF.

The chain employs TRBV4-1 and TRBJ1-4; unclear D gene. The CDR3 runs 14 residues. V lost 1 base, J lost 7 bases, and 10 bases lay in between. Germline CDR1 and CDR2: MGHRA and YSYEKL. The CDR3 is CASSQGFEGEKLFF. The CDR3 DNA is TGCGCCAGCAGCCAAGGCTTTGAGGGTGAAAAACTGTTTTTT.

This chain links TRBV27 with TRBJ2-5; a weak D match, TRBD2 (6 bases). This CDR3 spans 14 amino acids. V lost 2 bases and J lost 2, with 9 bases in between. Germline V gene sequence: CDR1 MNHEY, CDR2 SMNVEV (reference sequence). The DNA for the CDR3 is TGTGCCAGCAGTTTAGGAGGGTTTCAAGAGACCCAGTACTTC. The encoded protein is CASSLGGFQETQYF.

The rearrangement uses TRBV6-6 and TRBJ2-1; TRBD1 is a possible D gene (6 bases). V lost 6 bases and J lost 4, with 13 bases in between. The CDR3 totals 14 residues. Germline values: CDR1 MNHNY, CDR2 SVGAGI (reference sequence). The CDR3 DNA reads TGTGCCAGCAGACCAGGGGTGGGATACAATGAGCAGTTCTTC. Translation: CASRPGVGYNEQFF.

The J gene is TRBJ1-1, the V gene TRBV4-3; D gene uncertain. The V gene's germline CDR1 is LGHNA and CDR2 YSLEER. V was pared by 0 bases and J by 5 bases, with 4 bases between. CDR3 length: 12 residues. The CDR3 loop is CASSQDGTEAFF. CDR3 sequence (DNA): TGCGCCAGCAGCCAAGATGGGACTGAAGCTTTCTTT.

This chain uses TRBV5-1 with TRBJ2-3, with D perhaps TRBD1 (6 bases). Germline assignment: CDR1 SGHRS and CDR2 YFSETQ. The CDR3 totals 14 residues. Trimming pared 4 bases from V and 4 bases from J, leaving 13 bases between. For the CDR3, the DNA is TGCGCCAGCAGCCGCGGACAGCGCCCAGATACGCAGTATTTT. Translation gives CASSRGQRPDTQYF.

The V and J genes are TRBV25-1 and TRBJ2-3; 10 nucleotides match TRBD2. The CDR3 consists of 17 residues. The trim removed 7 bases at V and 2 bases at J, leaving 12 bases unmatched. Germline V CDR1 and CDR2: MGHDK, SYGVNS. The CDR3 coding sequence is TGTGCCAGCACCACCCGGGGGAGCGGGGGGGCCACAGATACGCAGTATTTT. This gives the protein CASTTRGSGGATDTQYF.

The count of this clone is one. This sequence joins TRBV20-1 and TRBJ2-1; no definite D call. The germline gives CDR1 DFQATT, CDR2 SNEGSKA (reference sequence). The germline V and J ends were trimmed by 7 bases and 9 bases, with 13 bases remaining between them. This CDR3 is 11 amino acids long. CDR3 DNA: TGCAGTGGCGAGCTGGGTCCTGAGCAGTTCTTC. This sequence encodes CSGELGPEQFF.

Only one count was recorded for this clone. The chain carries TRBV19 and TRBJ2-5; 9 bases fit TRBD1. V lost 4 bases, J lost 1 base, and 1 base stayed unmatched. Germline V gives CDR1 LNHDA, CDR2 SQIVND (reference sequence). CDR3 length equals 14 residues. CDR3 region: CASSKQGAQETQYF. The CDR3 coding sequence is TGTGCCAGTAGTAAACAGGGGGCCCAAGAGACCCAGTACTTC.